These T cell receptor beta chains were read from a single sample in a study of control samples from healthy donors and cancer patients. Clones were sequenced by immunoSEQ multiplex PCR, and TCRdb holds only the in-frame ones, with some missing. The profile shows 50,000 to 65,000 clones, less than 95% of them singletons. Sequenced sample: PBMCs. Every receptor here comes from a woman in her forties or fifties with colorectal cancer. Each CDR3 is given with its conserved first and last residue. Not every row has a clone size; where given, it reads once, few, many or a size class.

v_gene: TRBV10-1; abundance: NA; j_gene: TRBJ1-4; CDR3aa: CASSTGRGLANEKLFF
v_gene: TRBV6-5; abundance: NA; j_gene: TRBJ1-1; CDR3aa: CASSRDGTLNTEAFF
v_gene: TRBV5-1; abundance: once; j_gene: TRBJ2-2; CDR3aa: CASSLDRVSPGELFF
v_gene: TRBV18; abundance: NA; j_gene: TRBJ2-7; CDR3aa: CASSPLLTSGSYEQYF
v_gene: TRBV20-1; abundance: NA; j_gene: TRBJ2-7; CDR3aa: CSASGSGLVEVSYEQYF
v_gene: TRBV20-1; abundance: NA; j_gene: TRBJ1-1; CDR3aa: CSASLSGANTEAFF
v_gene: TRBV29-1; abundance: NA; j_gene: TRBJ2-5; CDR3aa: CSVDMAAVETQYF
v_gene: TRBV21-1; abundance: NA; j_gene: TRBJ1-6; CDR3aa: CASILVPLHF
v_gene: TRBV2; abundance: NA; j_gene: TRBJ2-5; CDR3aa: CASSESRGRAETQYF
v_gene: TRBV10-2; abundance: NA; j_gene: TRBJ2-1; CDR3aa: CATSRGRDNEQFF
v_gene: TRBV19; abundance: few; j_gene: TRBJ1-5; CDR3aa: CASSLDQPQHF
v_gene: TRBV28; abundance: NA; j_gene: TRBJ2-7; CDR3aa: CASSLGTGLYEQYF
v_gene: TRBV20-1; abundance: NA; j_gene: TRBJ1-2; CDR3aa: CSANPYGYTF
v_gene: TRBV6-1; abundance: NA; j_gene: TRBJ2-3; CDR3aa: CASSEAAQGGTDTQYF
v_gene: TRBV21-1; abundance: NA; j_gene: TRBJ1-2; CDR3aa: CASSKMLGSDYGYTF
v_gene: TRBV2; abundance: NA; j_gene: TRBJ2-7; CDR3aa: CASSNPGEREPYEQYF
v_gene: TRBV19; abundance: NA; j_gene: TRBJ1-2; CDR3aa: CASSILEEGYGYTF
v_gene: TRBV18; abundance: NA; j_gene: TRBJ2-7; CDR3aa: CASSPGQTGSVFYEQYF
v_gene: TRBV7-9; abundance: once; j_gene: TRBJ2-7; CDR3aa: CASSRGQGPYEQYF
v_gene: TRBV18; abundance: NA; j_gene: TRBJ1-1; CDR3aa: CASSSLNGTAGTEAFF
v_gene: TRBV5-3; abundance: NA; j_gene: TRBJ1-3; CDR3aa: CARSLAVQGSGNTIYF
v_gene: TRBV18; abundance: NA; j_gene: TRBJ1-2; CDR3aa: CASSPPTGGRYGYTF
v_gene: TRBV9; abundance: NA; j_gene: TRBJ2-1; CDR3aa: CASSVNIRAVKYNEQFF
v_gene: TRBV29-1; abundance: NA; j_gene: TRBJ1-4; CDR3aa: CSVRVGEKLFF
v_gene: TRBV6-5; abundance: NA; j_gene: TRBJ1-1; CDR3aa: CASSSSLSGEGEAFF
v_gene: TRBV5-1; abundance: NA; j_gene: TRBJ1-2; CDR3aa: CASSSGGQASYGYTF
v_gene: TRBV6-4; abundance: NA; j_gene: TRBJ1-1; CDR3aa: CASRDPLNTEAFF
v_gene: TRBV12-3/TRBV12-4; abundance: NA; j_gene: TRBJ1-2; CDR3aa: CASTYRGGYTF
v_gene: TRBV28; abundance: NA; j_gene: TRBJ1-2; CDR3aa: CASSLSPGQDNYGYTF
v_gene: TRBV18; abundance: NA; j_gene: TRBJ2-1; CDR3aa: CASSPRKVGISYNEQFF
v_gene: TRBV5-1; abundance: few; j_gene: TRBJ2-2; CDR3aa: CASSGGLAEATGELFF
v_gene: TRBV2; abundance: NA; j_gene: TRBJ2-1; CDR3aa: CASGSGVSSYNEQFF
v_gene: TRBV6-6; abundance: NA; j_gene: TRBJ2-6; CDR3aa: CASSYPGGANVLTF
v_gene: TRBV28; abundance: NA; j_gene: TRBJ1-2; CDR3aa: CASSSRNRGNYGYTF
v_gene: TRBV7-9; abundance: NA; j_gene: TRBJ2-5; CDR3aa: CASSPRDRVPETQYF
v_gene: TRBV9; abundance: NA; j_gene: TRBJ2-7; CDR3aa: CASSVGQDYEQYF
v_gene: TRBV2; abundance: NA; j_gene: TRBJ1-1; CDR3aa: CASRQGGVNTEAFF
v_gene: TRBV5-1; abundance: NA; j_gene: TRBJ2-5; CDR3aa: CASSRTSGGPGETQYF
v_gene: TRBV10-3; abundance: NA; j_gene: TRBJ2-7; CDR3aa: CAIRDPGLAEPYEQYF
v_gene: TRBV10-3; abundance: NA; j_gene: TRBJ1-5; CDR3aa: CAISESSGVNQPQHF
v_gene: TRBV18; abundance: NA; j_gene: TRBJ2-2; CDR3aa: CASSPSDRVEPGELFF
v_gene: TRBV27; abundance: NA; j_gene: TRBJ2-5; CDR3aa: CASRPYGGLGETQYF
v_gene: TRBV29-1; abundance: NA; j_gene: TRBJ2-1; CDR3aa: CSVEGLAGGQTDNEQFF
v_gene: TRBV6-2/TRBV6-3; abundance: NA; j_gene: TRBJ1-2; CDR3aa: CASSSLKAYGYTF
v_gene: TRBV6-1; abundance: NA; j_gene: TRBJ2-7; CDR3aa: CASSTGNSYEQYF
v_gene: TRBV2; abundance: NA; j_gene: TRBJ2-7; CDR3aa: CASKGQGPYEQYF
v_gene: TRBV6-1; abundance: NA; j_gene: TRBJ1-5; CDR3aa: CASSEGRTGRSNQPQHF
v_gene: TRBV4-1; abundance: NA; j_gene: TRBJ1-2; CDR3aa: CASSQDGPIPGYTF
v_gene: TRBV30; abundance: NA; j_gene: TRBJ1-2; CDR3aa: CAWSVYPESYGYTF
v_gene: TRBV19; abundance: NA; j_gene: TRBJ1-2; CDR3aa: CASSIDRATGLNYGYTF
v_gene: TRBV5-1; abundance: NA; j_gene: TRBJ2-2; CDR3aa: CASSYPGTPPRELFF
v_gene: TRBV19; abundance: NA; j_gene: TRBJ2-2; CDR3aa: CASSGLDRGITGELFF
v_gene: TRBV7-6; abundance: NA; j_gene: TRBJ1-1; CDR3aa: CASSPSEQRYTEAFF
v_gene: TRBV5-1; abundance: NA; j_gene: TRBJ1-1; CDR3aa: CASSTAGPPNTEAFF